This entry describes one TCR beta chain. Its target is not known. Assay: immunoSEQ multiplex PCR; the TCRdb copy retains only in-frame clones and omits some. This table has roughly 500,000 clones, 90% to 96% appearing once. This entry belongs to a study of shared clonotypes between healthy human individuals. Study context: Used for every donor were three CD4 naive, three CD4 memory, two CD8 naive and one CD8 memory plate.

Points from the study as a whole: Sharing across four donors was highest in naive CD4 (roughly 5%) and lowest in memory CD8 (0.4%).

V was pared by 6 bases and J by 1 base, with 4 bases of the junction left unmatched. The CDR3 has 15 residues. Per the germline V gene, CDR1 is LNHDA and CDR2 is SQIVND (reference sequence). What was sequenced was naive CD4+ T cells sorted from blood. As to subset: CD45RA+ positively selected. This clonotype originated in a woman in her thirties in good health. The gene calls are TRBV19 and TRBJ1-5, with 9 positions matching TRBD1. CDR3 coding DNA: TGTGCCAGTAGCGGGGACAGGGCGAGCAATCAGCCCCAGCATTTT. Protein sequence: CASSGDRASNQPQHF.